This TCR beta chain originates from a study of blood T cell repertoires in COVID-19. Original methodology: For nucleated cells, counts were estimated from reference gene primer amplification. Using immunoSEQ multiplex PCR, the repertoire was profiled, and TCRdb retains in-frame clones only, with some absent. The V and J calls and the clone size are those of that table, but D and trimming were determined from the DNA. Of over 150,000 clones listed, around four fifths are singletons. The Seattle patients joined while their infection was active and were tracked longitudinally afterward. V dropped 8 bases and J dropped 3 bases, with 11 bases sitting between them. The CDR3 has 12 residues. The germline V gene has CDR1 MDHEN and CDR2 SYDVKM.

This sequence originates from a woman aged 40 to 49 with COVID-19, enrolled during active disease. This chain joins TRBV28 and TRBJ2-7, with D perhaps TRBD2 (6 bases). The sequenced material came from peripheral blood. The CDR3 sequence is CASAGLYYEQYF. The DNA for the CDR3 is TGTGCCAGCGCGGGACTTTACTACGAGCAGTACTTC.